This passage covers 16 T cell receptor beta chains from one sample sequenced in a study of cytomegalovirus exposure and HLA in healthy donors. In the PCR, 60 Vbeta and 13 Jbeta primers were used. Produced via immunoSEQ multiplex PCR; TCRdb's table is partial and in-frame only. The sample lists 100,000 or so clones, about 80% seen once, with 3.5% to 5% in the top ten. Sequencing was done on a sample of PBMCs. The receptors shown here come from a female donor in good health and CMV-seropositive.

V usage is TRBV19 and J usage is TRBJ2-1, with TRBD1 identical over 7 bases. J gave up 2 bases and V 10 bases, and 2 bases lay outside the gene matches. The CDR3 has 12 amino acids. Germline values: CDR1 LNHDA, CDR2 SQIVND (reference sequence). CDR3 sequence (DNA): TGTGCCATTGGGACAGCCTACAATGAGCAGTTCTTC. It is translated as CAIGTAYNEQFF. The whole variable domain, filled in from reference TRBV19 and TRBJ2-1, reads DGGITQSPKYLFRKEGQNVTLSCEQNLNHDAMYWYRQDPGQGLRLIYYSQIVNDFQKGDIAEGYSVSREKKESFPLTVTSAQKNPTAFYLCAIGTAYNEQFFGPGTRLTVL.

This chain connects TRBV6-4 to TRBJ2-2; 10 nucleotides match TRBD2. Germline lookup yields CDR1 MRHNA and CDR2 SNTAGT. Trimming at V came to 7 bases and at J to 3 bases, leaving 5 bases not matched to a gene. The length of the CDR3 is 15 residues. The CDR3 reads CASTLAGVDTGELFF. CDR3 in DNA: TGTGCCAGCACCCTAGCGGGGGTTGACACCGGGGAGCTGTTTTTT.

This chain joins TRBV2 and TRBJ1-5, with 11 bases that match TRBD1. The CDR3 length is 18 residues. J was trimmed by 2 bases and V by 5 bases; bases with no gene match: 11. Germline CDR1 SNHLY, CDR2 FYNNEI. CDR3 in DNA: TGTGCCAGCAGTCCCCACGGGACAGGGGGTATCGGCAATCAGCCCCAGCATTTT. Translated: CASSPHGTGGIGNQPQHF.

The CDR3 here is CAWRLIVNYGGYTF. CDR3 nucleotides: TGTGCCTGGAGATTAATTGTGAACTATGGAGGCTACACCTTC. J is TRBJ1-2 and V is TRBV30; D is uncertain. Trimming left V 3 bases short and J 8 bases short, with 19 bases between. Germline V gene lookup returns CDR1 GTSNPN and CDR2 SVGIG (reference sequence). The CDR3 consists of 14 residues.

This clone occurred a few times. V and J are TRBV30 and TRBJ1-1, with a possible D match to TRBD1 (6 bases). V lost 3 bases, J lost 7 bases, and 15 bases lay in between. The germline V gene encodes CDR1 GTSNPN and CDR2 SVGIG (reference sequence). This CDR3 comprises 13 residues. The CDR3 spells CAWRRFGQNEAFF. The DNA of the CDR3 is TGTGCCTGGAGGAGATTTGGACAGAATGAAGCTTTCTTT. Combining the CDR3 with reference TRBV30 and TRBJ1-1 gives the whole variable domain SQTIHQWPATLVQPVGSPLSLECTVEGTSNPNLYWYRQAAGRGLQLLFYSVGIGQISSEVPQNLSASRPQDRQFILSSKKLLLSDSGFYLCAWRRFGQNEAFFGQGTRLTVV.

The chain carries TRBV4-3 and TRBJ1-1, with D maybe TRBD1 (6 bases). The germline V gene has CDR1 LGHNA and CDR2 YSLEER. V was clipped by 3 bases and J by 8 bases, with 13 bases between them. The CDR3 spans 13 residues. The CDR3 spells CASSHKSGQEAFF. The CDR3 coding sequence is TGCGCCAGCAGCCATAAGTCGGGACAAGAAGCTTTCTTT.

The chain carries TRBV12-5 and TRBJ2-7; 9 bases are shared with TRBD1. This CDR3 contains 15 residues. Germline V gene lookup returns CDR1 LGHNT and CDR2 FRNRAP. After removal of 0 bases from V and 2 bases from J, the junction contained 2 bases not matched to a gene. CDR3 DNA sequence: TGTGCTAGTGGTTTGGTAGGGACAGGGACCTACGAGCAGTACTTC. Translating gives CASGLVGTGTYEQYF.

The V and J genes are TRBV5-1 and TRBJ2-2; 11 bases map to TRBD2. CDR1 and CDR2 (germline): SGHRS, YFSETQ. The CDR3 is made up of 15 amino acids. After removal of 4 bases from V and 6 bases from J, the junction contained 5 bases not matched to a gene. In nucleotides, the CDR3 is TGCGCCAGCAGCCTTAGCGGGGGGGCCGCCGGGGAGCTGTTTTTT. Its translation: CASSLSGGAAGELFF.

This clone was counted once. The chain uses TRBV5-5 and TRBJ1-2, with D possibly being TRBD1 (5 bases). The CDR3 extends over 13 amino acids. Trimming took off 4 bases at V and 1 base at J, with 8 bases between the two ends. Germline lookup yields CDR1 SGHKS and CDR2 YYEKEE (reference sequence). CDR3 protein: CASSPTVNYGYTF. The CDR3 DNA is TGTGCCAGCAGCCCGACAGTTAACTATGGCTACACCTTC.

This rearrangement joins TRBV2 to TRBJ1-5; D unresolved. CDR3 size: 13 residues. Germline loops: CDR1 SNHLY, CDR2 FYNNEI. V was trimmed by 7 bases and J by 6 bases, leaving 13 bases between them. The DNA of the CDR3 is TGTGCCAGCACGCCTGAGGCGGGTCAGCCCCAGCATTTT. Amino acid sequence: CASTPEAGQPQHF.

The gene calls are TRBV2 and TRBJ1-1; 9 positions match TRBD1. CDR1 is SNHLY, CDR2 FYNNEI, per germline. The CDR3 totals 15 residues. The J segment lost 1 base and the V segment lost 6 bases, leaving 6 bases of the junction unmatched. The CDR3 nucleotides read TGTGCCAGCAGCAACACAGGGGGCGCGAACACTGAAGCTTTCTTT. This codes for CASSNTGGANTEAFF.

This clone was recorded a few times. The CDR3 region has the DNA TGTGCCAGCAGGGGGACAGGGAATCAGCCCCAGCATTTT. It specifies CASRGTGNQPQHF. The chain recombines TRBV6-6 with TRBJ1-5; 9 bases align to TRBD1. The junction had 1 base not matched to a gene; V was cut back by 6 bases and J by 4 bases. This CDR3 region has 13 residues. Germline CDR1 and CDR2: MNHNY and SVGAGI (reference sequence).

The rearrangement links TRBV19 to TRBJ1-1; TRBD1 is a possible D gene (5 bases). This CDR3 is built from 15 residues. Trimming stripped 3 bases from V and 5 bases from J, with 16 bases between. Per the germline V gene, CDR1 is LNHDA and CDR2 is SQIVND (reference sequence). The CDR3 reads CASSIGTSIRTEAFF. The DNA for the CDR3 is TGTGCCAGTAGTATCGGGACTTCTATAAGGACTGAAGCTTTCTTT.

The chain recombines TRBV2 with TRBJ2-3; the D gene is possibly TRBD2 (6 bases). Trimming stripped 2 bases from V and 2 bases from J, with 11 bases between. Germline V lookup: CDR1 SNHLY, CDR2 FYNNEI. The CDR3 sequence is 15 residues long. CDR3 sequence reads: CASSELSSATDTQYF. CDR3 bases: TGTGCCAGCAGTGAATTGTCTAGCGCCACAGATACGCAGTATTTT.

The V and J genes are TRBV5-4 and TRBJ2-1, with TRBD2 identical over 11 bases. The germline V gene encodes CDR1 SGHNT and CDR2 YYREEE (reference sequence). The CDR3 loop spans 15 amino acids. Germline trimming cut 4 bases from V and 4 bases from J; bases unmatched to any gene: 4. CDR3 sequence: CASSTTSGVYNEQFF. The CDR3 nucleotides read TGTGCCAGCAGCACGACTAGCGGGGTTTACAATGAGCAGTTCTTC. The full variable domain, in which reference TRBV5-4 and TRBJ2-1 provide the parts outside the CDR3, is ETGVTQSPTHLIKTRGQQVTLRCSSQSGHNTVSWYQQALGQGPQFIFQYYREEENGRGNFPPRFSGLQFPNYSSELNVNALELDDSALYLCASSTTSGVYNEQFFGPGTRLTVL.

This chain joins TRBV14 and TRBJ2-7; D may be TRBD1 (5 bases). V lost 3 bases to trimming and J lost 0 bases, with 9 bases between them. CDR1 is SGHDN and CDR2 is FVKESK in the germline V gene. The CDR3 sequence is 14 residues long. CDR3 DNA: TGTGCCAGCAGCCAGCAGGGAAGCTCCTACGAGCAGTACTTC. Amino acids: CASSQQGSSYEQYF.